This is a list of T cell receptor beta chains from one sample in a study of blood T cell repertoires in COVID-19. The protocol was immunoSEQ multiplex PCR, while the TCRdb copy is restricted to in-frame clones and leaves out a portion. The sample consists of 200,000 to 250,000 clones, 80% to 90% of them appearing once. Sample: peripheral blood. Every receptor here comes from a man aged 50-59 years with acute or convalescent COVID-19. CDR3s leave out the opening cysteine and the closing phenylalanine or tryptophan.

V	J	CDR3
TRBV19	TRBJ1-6	ASSTRTGWNSPLH
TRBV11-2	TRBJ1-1	ASSPWVGSNTEAF
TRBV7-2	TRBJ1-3	ASSPQTGNTIY
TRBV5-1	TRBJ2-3	ASSLRLASTDTQY
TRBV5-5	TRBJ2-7	ASSLRSYEQY
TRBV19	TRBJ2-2	ASNPTGSNTGELF
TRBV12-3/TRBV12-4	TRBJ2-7	ASSLARIYQY
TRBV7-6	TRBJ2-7	ASSYGQGYGYEQY
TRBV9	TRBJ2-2	ASSVAPGRELF
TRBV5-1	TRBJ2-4	ASSWAGTGENIQY
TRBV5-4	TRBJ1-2	ASSLAGPGNGYT
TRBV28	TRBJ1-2	ASSLSGTGGRYGYT
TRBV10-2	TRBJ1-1	ASRVGQANTEAF
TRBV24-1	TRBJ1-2	ATNSGERGGYT
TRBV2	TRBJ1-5	ASSDTGSLYSNQPQH
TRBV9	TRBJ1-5	ASSAGTGVLSNQPQH